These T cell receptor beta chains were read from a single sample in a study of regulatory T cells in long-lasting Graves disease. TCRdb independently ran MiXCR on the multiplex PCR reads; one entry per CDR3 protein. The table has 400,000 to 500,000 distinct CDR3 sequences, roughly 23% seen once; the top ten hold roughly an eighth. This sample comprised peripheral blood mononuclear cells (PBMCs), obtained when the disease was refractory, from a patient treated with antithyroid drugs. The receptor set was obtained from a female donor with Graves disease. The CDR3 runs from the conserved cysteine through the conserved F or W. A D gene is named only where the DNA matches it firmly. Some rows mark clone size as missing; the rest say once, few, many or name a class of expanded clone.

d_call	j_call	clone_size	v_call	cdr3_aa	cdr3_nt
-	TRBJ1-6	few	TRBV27	CASSLSVAGVLSYNSPLHF	TGTGCCAGCAGTTTATCGGTAGCAGGGGTCCTGTCCTATAATTCACCCCTCCACTTT
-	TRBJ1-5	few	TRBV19	CASSFGADQPQHF	TGTGCCAGTTCTTTCGGAGCTGATCAGCCCCAGCATTTT
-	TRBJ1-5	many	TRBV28	CASSLWVQPQHF	TGTGCCAGCAGTTTATGGGTCCAGCCCCAGCATTTT
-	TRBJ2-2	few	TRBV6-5	CASSSTETPGELFF	TGTGCCAGCAGTTCCACAGAGACCCCCGGGGAGCTGTTTTTT
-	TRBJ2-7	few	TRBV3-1	CASSQEGVGEQYF	TGTGCCAGCAGCCAAGAGGGAGTCGGTGAGCAGTACTTC
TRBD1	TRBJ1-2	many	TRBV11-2	CASSLGDRVFGYTF	TGTGCCAGCAGCTTAGGGGACAGGGTGTTTGGCTACACCTTC
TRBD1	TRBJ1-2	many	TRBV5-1	CASSQGGRDIGYTF	TGCGCCAGCAGTCAAGGGGGCAGGGATATTGGCTACACCTTC
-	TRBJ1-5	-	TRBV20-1	CSARDIVGGPTNQPQHF	TGCAGTGCTAGAGATATAGTCGGGGGGCCGACCAATCAGCCCCAGCATTTT
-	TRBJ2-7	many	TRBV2	CASSASLEQYF	TGTGCCAGCAGTGCTTCGCTCGAGCAGTACTTC
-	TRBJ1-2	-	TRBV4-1	CASIQGGGNYGYTF	TGCGCCAGCATCCAAGGTGGCGGAAACTATGGCTACACCTTC
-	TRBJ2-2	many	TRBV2	CASTEGTGELFF	TGTGCCAGCACCGAGGGCACCGGGGAGCTGTTTTTT
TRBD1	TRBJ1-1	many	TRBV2	CASRNRGGYTEAFF	TGTGCCAGCAGAAACAGGGGAGGGTACACTGAAGCTTTCTTT
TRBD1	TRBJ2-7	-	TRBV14	CASSQLQGSGSYEQYF	TGTGCCAGCAGCCAACTACAGGGGTCCGGCTCCTACGAGCAGTACTTC
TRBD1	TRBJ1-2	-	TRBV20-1	CSARDFGDRKYGYTF	TGCAGTGCTAGAGATTTCGGGGACAGGAAGTATGGCTACACCTTC
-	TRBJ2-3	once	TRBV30	CAWSRQGNTQYF	TGTGCCTGGAGCCGGCAGGGGAATACGCAGTATTTT
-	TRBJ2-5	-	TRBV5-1	CASRFNEGAEVGETQYF	TGCGCCAGCCGTTTTAATGAGGGAGCGGAGGTCGGAGAGACCCAGTACTTC
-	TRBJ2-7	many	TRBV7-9	CASSPGVGRTLPYEQYF	TGTGCCAGCAGCCCGGGTGTTGGGCGGACGCTGCCCTACGAGCAGTACTTC
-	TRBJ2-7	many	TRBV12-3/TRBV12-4	CASSLRPTYEQYF	TGTGCCAGCAGTTTGAGACCTACCTACGAGCAGTACTTC
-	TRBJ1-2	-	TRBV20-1	CSARGRRTYLYGYTF	TGCAGTGCTAGAGGTCGTAGGACATACCTCTATGGCTACACCTTC
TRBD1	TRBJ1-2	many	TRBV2	CASGTAREINGYTF	TGTGCCAGTGGGACAGCCAGGGAGATTAACGGCTACACCTTC
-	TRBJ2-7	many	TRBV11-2	CASTGPRHEQYF	TGTGCCAGTACCGGGCCCAGACACGAGCAGTACTTC
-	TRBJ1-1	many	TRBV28	CASSRWGTEAFF	TGTGCCAGCAGTCGCTGGGGCACTGAAGCTTTCTTT
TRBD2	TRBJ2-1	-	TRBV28	CASRDPGRTTGLAYYEQFF	TGTGCCAGCAGGGACCCGGGACGAACTACGGGACTAGCCTACTACGAGCAGTTCTTC
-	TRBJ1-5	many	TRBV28	CASSTPQANNQPQHF	TGTGCCAGCAGTACCCCACAGGCAAACAATCAGCCCCAGCATTTT
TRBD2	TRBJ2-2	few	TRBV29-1	CSVERTSSLTGELFF	TGCAGCGTTGAAAGGACTAGTTCGTTAACCGGGGAGCTGTTTTTT
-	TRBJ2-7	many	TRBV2	CASSGGPNGQYF	TGTGCCAGCAGTGGAGGGCCTAACGGGCAGTACTTC
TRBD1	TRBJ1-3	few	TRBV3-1	CASSQAQGAHGNTIYF	TGTGCCAGCAGCCAAGCTCAGGGGGCGCACGGAAACACCATATATTTT
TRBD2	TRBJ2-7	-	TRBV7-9	CASTHPIAGGPYEQYF	TGTGCCAGCACCCATCCGATCGCGGGAGGGCCCTACGAGCAGTACTTC
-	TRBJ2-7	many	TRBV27	CASRTVATNSYEQYF	TGTGCCAGCAGAACGGTCGCGACTAACTCCTACGAGCAGTACTTC
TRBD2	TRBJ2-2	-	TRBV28	CASSQLQRGGELFF	TGTGCCAGCAGTCAACTCCAGCGGGGCGGGGAGCTGTTTTTT
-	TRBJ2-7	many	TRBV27	CASSSRISYEQYF	TGTGCCAGCAGTTCCAGAATCTCCTACGAGCAGTACTTC
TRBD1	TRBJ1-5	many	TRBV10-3	CAISERQGTRGNQPQHF	TGTGCCATCAGTGAGCGACAGGGAACGAGGGGCAATCAGCCCCAGCATTTT
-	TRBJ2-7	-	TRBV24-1	CATSTGGTSSYEQYF	TGTGCCACCAGTACCGGTGGGACGTCCTCCTACGAGCAGTACTTC
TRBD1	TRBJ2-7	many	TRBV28	CASSPRDRPSYEQYF	TGTGCCAGCAGTCCCCGGGACAGGCCCTCCTACGAGCAGTACTTC
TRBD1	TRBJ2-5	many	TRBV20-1	CSANDRGSETQYF	TGCAGTGCAAACGACAGGGGGAGTGAGACCCAGTACTTC
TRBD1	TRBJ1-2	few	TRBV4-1	CASSPTPGDRRPRGYTF	TGCGCCAGCAGCCCTACTCCCGGGGACAGGCGCCCACGAGGCTACACCTTC
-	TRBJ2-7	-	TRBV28	CASSTTGASAYEQYF	TGTGCCAGCAGTACGACCGGGGCCTCGGCCTACGAGCAGTACTTC
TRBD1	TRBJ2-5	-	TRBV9	CASSALDRVETQYF	TGTGCCAGCAGCGCTTTGGACAGGGTCGAGACCCAGTACTTC
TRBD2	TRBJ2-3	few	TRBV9	CASSAGLAGGTDTQYF	TGTGCCAGCAGCGCCGGACTAGCGGGAGGCACAGATACGCAGTATTTT
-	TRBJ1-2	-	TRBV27	CASSLRQGLIYGYTF	TGTGCCAGCAGTTTGCGGCAGGGGCTGATCTATGGCTACACCTTC
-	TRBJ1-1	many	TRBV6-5	CASSYSGGFSIPEAFF	TGTGCCAGCAGTTACTCGGGCGGGTTTTCGATCCCTGAAGCTTTCTTT